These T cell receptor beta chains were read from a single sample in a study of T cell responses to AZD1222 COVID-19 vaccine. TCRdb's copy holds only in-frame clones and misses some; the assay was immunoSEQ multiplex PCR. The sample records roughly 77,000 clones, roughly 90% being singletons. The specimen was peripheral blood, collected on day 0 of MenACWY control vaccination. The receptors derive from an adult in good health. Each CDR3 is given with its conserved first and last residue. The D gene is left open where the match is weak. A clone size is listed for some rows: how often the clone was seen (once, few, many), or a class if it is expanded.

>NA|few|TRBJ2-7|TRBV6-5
TGTGCCAGCAGTTACGGGCAGGTGGAGACCTACGAGCAGTACTTC
CASSYGQVETYEQYF
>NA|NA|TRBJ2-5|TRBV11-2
TGTGCCAGCAGCTTAGATCCAGACCAAGAGACCCAGTACTTC
CASSLDPDQETQYF
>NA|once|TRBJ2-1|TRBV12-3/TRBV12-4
TGTGCCAGCAGTTTAGAGAATGAGCAGTTCTTC
CASSLENEQFF
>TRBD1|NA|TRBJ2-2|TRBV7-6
TGTGCCAGCACCGTGGACAGGGACACCGGGGAGCTGTTTTTT
CASTVDRDTGELFF
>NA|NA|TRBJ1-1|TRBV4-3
TGCGCCAGCAGCCAAGTTTTTGGTTCTATGAATGAAGCTTTCTTT
CASSQVFGSMNEAFF
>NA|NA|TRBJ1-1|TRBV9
TGTGCCAGCACCCGCTCCGGGACCAACACTGAAGCTTTCTTT
CASTRSGTNTEAFF
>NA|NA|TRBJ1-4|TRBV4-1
TGCGCCAGCAGCCAATGGAGGGGTGAAAAACTGTTTTTT
CASSQWRGEKLFF
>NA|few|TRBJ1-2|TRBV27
TGTGCCAGCAGTTTGCTAGGGTTCTATGGCTACACCTTC
CASSLLGFYGYTF
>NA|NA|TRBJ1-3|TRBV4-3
TGCGCCAGCAGCCACGGCGGATACTCTGGAAACACCATATATTTT
CASSHGGYSGNTIYF
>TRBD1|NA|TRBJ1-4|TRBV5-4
TGTGCCAGCAGCATAACCGGGACAGGAGGTGAAAAACTGTTTTTT
CASSITGTGGEKLFF
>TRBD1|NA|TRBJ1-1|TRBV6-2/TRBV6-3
TGTGCCAGCAGTTATGGGACGACCCGGACAGGGGGCGTGGGCACTGAAGCTTTCTTT
CASSYGTTRTGGVGTEAFF
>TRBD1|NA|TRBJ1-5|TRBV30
TGTGCCTGGAGCCCACAGGGGTATCAGCCCCAGCATTTT
CAWSPQGYQPQHF
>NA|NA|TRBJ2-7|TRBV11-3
TGTGCCAGCAGCTTAAGGTCGGGGGACGGCGAGCAGTACTTC
CASSLRSGDGEQYF
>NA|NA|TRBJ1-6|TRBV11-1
TGTGCCAGCAGCTTAGGCAGAAATAATTCACCCCTCCACTTT
CASSLGRNNSPLHF
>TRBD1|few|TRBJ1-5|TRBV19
TGTGCCAGTAGTCCAAGACAGGGGGTAAGCAATCAGCCCCAGCATTTT
CASSPRQGVSNQPQHF
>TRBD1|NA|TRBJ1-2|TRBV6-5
TGTGCCAGCAGACCTGGACAGGGGGGGAACTATGGCTACACCTTC
CASRPGQGGNYGYTF
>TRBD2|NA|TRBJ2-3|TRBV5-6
TGTGCCAGCAGCGCATCACTAGCGGGGGCCGCAGATACGCAGTATTTT
CASSASLAGAADTQYF
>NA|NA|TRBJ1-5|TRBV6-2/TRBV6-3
TGTGCCAGCAGTTACAGCAGGGGCAATCAGCCCCAGCATTTT
CASSYSRGNQPQHF
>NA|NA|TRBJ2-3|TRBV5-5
TGTGCCAGCCTTAACCGGGGGGCTCGCACAGATACGCAGTATTTT
CASLNRGARTDTQYF
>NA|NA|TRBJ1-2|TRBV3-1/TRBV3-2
TGTGCCAGCAGCCAAGACATAGGAACCGTTGGCTACACCTTC
CASSQDIGTVGYTF
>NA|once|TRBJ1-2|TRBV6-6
TGTGCCAGCAGTAAACAGGATTATGGCTACACCTTC
CASSKQDYGYTF
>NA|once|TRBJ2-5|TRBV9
TGTGCCAGCAGCGCGGGGCGGAGGAGCCAAGAGACCCAGTACTTC
CASSAGRRSQETQYF